Each of the 15 T cell receptor beta chains below was sequenced from the same sample in a study of cytomegalovirus exposure and HLA in healthy donors. PCR primers comprised 60 Vbeta and 13 Jbeta primers. The data were produced by immunoSEQ multiplex PCR, yet TCRdb's version contains in-frame clones alone and is incomplete. The table lists about 76,000 clones, roughly 72% of them singletons, with around 10% in the top ten. Sequencing was carried out using PBMCs. The source of these receptors is a woman in her thirties or forties in good health and CMV-seropositive.

The chain employs TRBV30 and TRBJ1-6; D is undetermined. The germline CDR1 and CDR2 sequences are GTSNPN and SVGIG (reference sequence). Trimming removed 3 bases from V and 0 bases from J, with 6 bases in between. CDR3 length: 14 residues. CDR3 loop: CAWRPSSYNSPLHF. The CDR3, as DNA: TGTGCCTGGAGACCGAGCTCCTATAATTCACCCCTCCACTTT.

V gene TRBV18 combines with J gene TRBJ2-1; D uncertain. The CDR3 is 11 amino acids. V lost 3 bases and J 5 bases, leaving 2 bases between the germline ends. Germline CDR1 is KGHSH and CDR2 is LQKENI. The CDR3 spells CASSPDNEQFF. The DNA of the CDR3 is TGTGCCAGCTCACCCGACAATGAGCAGTTCTTC.

This sequence joins TRBV5-4 and TRBJ1-2; D unclear. The CDR3 contains 13 residues. Trimming shortened V by 0 bases and J by 5 bases, and 8 bases separated the two germline ends. The germline V gene has CDR1 SGHNT and CDR2 YYREEE (reference sequence). DNA of the CDR3: TGTGCCAGCAGCTTGGACAGTTTGTATGGCTACACCTTC. Its translation: CASSLDSLYGYTF.

J is TRBJ1-1 and V is TRBV7-3, with a possible D match to TRBD1 (6 bases). Trimming cost V 3 bases and J 2 bases, with 10 bases left between them. This CDR3 contains 14 residues. The germline V gene has CDR1 SGHTA and CDR2 FQGTGA. CDR3 residues: CASSFMGANTEAFF. CDR3 bases: TGTGCCAGCAGCTTTATGGGGGCAAACACTGAAGCTTTCTTT. The variable domain in full, with the rest retrieved from reference TRBV7-3 and TRBJ1-1, is GAGVSQTPSNKVTEKGKYVELRCDPISGHTALYWYRQSLGQGPEFLIYFQGTGAADDSGLPNDRFFAVRPEGSVSTLKIQRTERGDSAVYLCASSFMGANTEAFFGQGTRLTVV.

The chain carries TRBV11-2 and TRBJ2-1; 7 nucleotides match TRBD2. This CDR3 region has 14 residues. V trimming: 3 bases; J trimming: 5 bases; junction bases outside the gene matches: 4. Germline CDR1 and CDR2: SGHAT and FQNNGV. The CDR3 loop is CASSLVLADNEQFF. DNA of the CDR3: TGTGCCAGCAGCTTGGTTCTAGCGGACAATGAGCAGTTCTTC. Complete variable domain (other parts from reference TRBV11-2 and TRBJ2-1): EAGVAQSPRYKIIEKRQSVAFWCNPISGHATLYWYQQILGQGPKLLIQFQNNGVVDDSQLPKDRFSAERLKGVDSTLKIQPAKLEDSAVYLCASSLVLADNEQFFGPGTRLTVL.

This clone appeared a single time. This chain links TRBV4-3 with TRBJ2-1, with 10 bases identical to TRBD2. This CDR3 comprises 17 residues. J gave up 5 bases and V 3 bases, and 10 bases lay outside the gene matches. Germline loops: CDR1 LGHNA, CDR2 YSLEER. CDR3 region: CASSHSGGAVGDNEQFF. CDR3 sequence (DNA): TGCGCCAGCAGCCACAGCGGGGGGGCCGTCGGGGACAATGAGCAGTTCTTC.

The chain is built from TRBV7-9 and TRBJ1-2; 9 bases fit TRBD1. The germline V gene has CDR1 SEHNR and CDR2 FQNEAQ (reference sequence). With 5 bases clipped from V and 8 bases from J, the junction kept 15 bases outside the gene matches. CDR3 length: 16 amino acids. The DNA for the CDR3 is TGTGCCAGCAGCCCGACTGCCGGACAGGGGATGCGCGGCTACACCTTC. Translated: CASSPTAGQGMRGYTF.

The chain couples TRBV4-3 to TRBJ2-1, with TRBD2 as a possible D gene (6 bases). In germline, CDR1 is LGHNA, CDR2 YSLEER. Trimming removed 0 bases from V and 6 bases from J, with 15 bases in between. The CDR3 is 16 amino acids. CDR3 residues: CASSQEFGHGGNEQFF. The DNA of the CDR3 is TGCGCCAGCAGCCAAGAATTCGGACACGGGGGCAATGAGCAGTTCTTC.

This clone has a handful of counts. As DNA, the CDR3 is TGTGCCAGTACCTCCGTTGGAGGAGAGACCCAGTACTTC. Amino acids: CASTSVGGETQYF. The rearrangement uses TRBV19 and TRBJ2-5; tentatively, D is TRBD2 (5 bases). The CDR3 contains 13 residues. Trimming removed 7 bases at V and 4 bases at J, with 13 bases between. Germline V gene data show CDR1 as LNHDA and CDR2 as SQIVND (reference sequence).

The chain has TRBV6-6 and TRBJ1-6; TRBD1 aligns across 8 bases. With 5 bases clipped from V and 7 bases from J, the junction kept 7 bases outside the gene matches. Looked up from germline, CDR1 is MNHNY and CDR2 is SVGAGI (reference sequence). CDR3 length: 15 residues. As DNA, the CDR3 is TGTGCCAGCAGTCCCGGACAGGGTGGCAATTCACCCCTCCACTTT. Amino acids: CASSPGQGGNSPLHF.

The rearrangement joins TRBV7-2 to TRBJ2-7; 9 bases align to TRBD2. The trim removed 5 bases at V and 4 bases at J, leaving 9 bases unmatched. CDR1 is SGHTA, CDR2 FQGNSA, per germline. The CDR3 loop spans 15 amino acids. CDR3 sequence (DNA): TGTGCCAGCAGCCAAAGCGGGAGGATGGGTTACGAGCAGTACTTC. Translation gives CASSQSGRMGYEQYF.

This clone was counted a few times. The chain has TRBV28 and TRBJ1-1; a weak D match, TRBD1 (5 bases). The CDR3 extends over 11 amino acids. Trimming left V 7 bases short and J 5 bases short, with 8 bases between. Germline V CDR1 and CDR2: MDHEN, SYDVKM. DNA for the CDR3: TGTGCCAGCACGGGGGAAACTGAAGCTTTCTTT. Its translation is CASTGETEAFF.

This rearrangement joins TRBV7-2 to TRBJ2-5; possibly TRBD2 for D (5 bases). Trimming removed 5 bases from V and 3 bases from J, with 10 bases in between. The CDR3 spans 13 residues. Per germline, CDR1 SGHTA and CDR2 FQGNSA. In nucleotides, the CDR3 is TGTGCCAGCAGCGCCCGGGGTGAAGAGACCCAGTACTTC. Its protein is CASSARGEETQYF.

The chain employs TRBV7-9 and TRBJ1-1; D gene uncertain. V was clipped by 7 bases and J by 6 bases, with 15 bases between them. The CDR3 has 13 amino acids. In germline, CDR1 is SEHNR, CDR2 FQNEAQ (reference sequence). The CDR3 coding sequence is TGTGCCAGCACCTTCCATAATCGGGCTGAAGCTTTCTTT. Its protein product is CASTFHNRAEAFF.

The chain joins TRBV6-1 to TRBJ2-7, with a possible D match to TRBD2 (6 bases). The V gene lost 6 bases and the J gene lost 0 bases, with 15 bases spanning the gap. Germline V gives CDR1 MNHNS, CDR2 SASEGT. The CDR3 consists of 15 residues. CDR3 protein: CASSPPGVHSYEQYF. The CDR3 nucleotides are TGTGCCAGCAGCCCTCCGGGGGTTCACTCCTACGAGCAGTACTTC.